This T cell receptor (beta chain) was recorded in a study of shared clonotypes between healthy human individuals. Findings and caveats of the study: Generally, naive subsets (rather than memory subsets) showed larger estimated richness.

Turning to this clone: No antigen is known for it.

The authors ran the assay at deep level. Under the authors' procedure: Filtering differed for immunoSEQ, which gave only junction sequences without quality scores. TCRdb's table, derived via immunoSEQ multiplex PCR, lists solely in-frame clones and lacks some. The V and J calls and the clone size are those of that table, but D and trimming were determined from the DNA. The top ten hold roughly 0.06% of the sample, which has under 650,000 clones, 90% to 97% seen once. J lost 5 bases, V lost 2 bases, and 12 bases had no gene match. CDR3 length equals 17 residues. Per germline, CDR1 LGHNA and CDR2 YNFKEQ.

The chain joins TRBV4-2 to TRBJ2-1, with TRBD2 matching 7 bases. The sample comprised naive CD4+ T cells sorted from blood. Subset noted: CD45RA+ positively selected. The receptor comes from a woman aged 25 to 39 in good health. The CDR3 nucleotides read TGTGCCAGCAGCCAAAGGGAAGCGGGATTCCGCCACAATGAGCAGTTCTTC. It yields the protein CASSQREAGFRHNEQFF.